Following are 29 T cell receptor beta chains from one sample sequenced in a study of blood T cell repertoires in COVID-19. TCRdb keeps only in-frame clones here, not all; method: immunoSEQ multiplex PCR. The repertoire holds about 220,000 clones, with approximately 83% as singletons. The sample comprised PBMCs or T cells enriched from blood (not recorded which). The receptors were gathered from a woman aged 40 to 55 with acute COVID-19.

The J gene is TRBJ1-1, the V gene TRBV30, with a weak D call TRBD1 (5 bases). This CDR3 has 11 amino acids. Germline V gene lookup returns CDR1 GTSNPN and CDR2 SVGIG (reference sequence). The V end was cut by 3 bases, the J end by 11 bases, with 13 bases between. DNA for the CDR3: TGTGCCTGGAGCGCGGGACTCTTGGCTTTCTTT. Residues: CAWSAGLLAFF.

The CDR3 DNA is TGTGCCTGGACCGAGGGCGTGGGTAATCAGCCCCAGCATTTT. This gives the protein CAWTEGVGNQPQHF. The chain carries TRBV30 and TRBJ1-5; D call uncertain. There are 14 residues in the CDR3. Trimming stripped 4 bases from V and 4 bases from J, with 14 bases between. The V gene's germline CDR1 is GTSNPN and CDR2 SVGIG (reference sequence).

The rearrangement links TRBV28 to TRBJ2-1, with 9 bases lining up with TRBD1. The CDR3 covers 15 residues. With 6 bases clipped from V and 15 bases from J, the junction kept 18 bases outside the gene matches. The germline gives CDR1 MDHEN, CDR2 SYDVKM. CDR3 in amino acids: CASRGTGTGWIEWFF. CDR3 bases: TGTGCCAGCAGGGGCACCGGGACAGGGTGGATAGAATGGTTCTTC. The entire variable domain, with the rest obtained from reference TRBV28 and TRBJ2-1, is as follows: DVKVTQSSRYLVKRTGEKVFLECVQDMDHENMFWYRQDPGLGLRLIYFSYDVKMKEKGDIPEGYSVSREKKERFSLILESASTNQTSMYLCASRGTGTGWIEWFFGPGTRLTVL.

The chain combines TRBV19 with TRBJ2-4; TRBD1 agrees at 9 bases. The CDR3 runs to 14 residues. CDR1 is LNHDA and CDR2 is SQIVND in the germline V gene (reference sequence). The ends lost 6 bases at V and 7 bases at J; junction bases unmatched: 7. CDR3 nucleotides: TGTGCCAGTAGCCCGGGACAGGGAGGGAACATTCAGTACTTC. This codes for CASSPGQGGNIQYF.

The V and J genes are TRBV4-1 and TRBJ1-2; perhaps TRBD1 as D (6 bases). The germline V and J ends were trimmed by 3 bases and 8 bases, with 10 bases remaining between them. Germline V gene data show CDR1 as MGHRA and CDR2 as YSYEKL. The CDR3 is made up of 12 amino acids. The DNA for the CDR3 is TGCGCCAGCAGCCATGGGGACACCGGCTACACCTTC. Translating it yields CASSHGDTGYTF.

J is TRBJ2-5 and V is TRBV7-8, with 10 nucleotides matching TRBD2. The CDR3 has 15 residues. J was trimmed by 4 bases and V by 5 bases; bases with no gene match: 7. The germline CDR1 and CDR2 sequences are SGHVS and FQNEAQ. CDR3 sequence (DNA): TGTGCCAGCAGCCCGGAAGCGGGGGGGCGAGAGACCCAGTACTTC. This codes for CASSPEAGGRETQYF.

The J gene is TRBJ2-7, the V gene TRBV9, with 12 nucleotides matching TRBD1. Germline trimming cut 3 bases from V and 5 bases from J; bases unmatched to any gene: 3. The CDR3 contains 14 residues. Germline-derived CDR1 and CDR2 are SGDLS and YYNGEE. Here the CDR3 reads CASSGGTGGDEQYF. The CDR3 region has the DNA TGTGCCAGCAGCGGAGGGACAGGGGGCGACGAGCAGTACTTC.

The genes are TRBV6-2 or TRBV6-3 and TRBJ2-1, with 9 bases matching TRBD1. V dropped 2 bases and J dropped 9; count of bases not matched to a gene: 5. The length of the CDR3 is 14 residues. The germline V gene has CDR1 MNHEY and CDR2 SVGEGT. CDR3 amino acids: CASSYGTGSVEQFF. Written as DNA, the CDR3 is TGTGCCAGCAGTTACGGGACAGGGAGCGTTGAGCAGTTCTTC.

Written as DNA, the CDR3 is TGTGCCAGCAGCTTGGTGCATGGAGGTGAGCAGTTCTTC. Its protein product is CASSLVHGGEQFF. V and J are TRBV5-5 and TRBJ2-1, with D perhaps matching TRBD2 (5 bases). The germline V gene encodes CDR1 SGHKS and CDR2 YYEKEE (reference sequence). V shed 0 bases and J shed 9 bases, with 10 bases lying between them. There are 13 residues in the CDR3.

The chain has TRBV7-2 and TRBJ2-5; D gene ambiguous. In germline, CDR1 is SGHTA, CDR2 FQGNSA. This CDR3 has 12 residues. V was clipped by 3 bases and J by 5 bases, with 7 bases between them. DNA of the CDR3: TGTGCCAGCAGCTTTCCTACGGAGACCCAGTACTTC. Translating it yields CASSFPTETQYF.

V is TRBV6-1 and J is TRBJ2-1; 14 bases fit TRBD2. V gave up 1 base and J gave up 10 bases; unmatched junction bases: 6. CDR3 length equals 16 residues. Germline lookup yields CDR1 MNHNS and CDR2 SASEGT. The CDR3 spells CASSEGPTSGGVEQFF. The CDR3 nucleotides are TGTGCCAGCAGTGAAGGACCGACTAGCGGGGGGGTCGAGCAGTTCTTC.

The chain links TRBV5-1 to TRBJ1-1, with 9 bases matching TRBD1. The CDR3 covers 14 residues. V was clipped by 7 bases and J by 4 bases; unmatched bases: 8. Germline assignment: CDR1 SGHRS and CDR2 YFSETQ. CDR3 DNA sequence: TGCGCCAGCTCGGCGGGACAGGGATCCACTGAAGCTTTCTTT. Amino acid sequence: CASSAGQGSTEAFF.

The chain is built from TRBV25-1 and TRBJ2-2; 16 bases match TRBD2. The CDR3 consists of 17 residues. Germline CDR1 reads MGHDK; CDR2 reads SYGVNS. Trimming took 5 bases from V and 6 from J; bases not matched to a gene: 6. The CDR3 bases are TGTGCCAGCAGTTCGGGACTAGCGGGAGGGCCGGCCGGGGAGCTGTTTTTT. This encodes CASSSGLAGGPAGELFF.

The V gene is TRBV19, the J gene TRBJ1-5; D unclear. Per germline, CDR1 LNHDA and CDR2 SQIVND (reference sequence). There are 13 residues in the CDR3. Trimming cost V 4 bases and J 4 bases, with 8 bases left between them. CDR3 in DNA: TGTGCCAGTAGTACCCAGGTAAATCAGCCCCAGCATTTT. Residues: CASSTQVNQPQHF.

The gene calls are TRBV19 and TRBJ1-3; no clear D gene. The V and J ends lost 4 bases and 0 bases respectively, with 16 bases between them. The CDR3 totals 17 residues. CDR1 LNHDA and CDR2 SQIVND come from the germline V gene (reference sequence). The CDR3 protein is CASSTPRVAGSGNTIYF. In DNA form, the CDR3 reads TGTGCCAGTAGTACCCCGAGAGTGGCAGGCTCTGGAAACACCATATATTTT.

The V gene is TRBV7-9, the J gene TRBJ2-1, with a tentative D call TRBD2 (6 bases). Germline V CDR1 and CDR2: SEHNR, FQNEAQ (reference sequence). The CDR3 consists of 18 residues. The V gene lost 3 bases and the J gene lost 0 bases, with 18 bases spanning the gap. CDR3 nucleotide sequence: TGTGCCAGCAGCTTTCTTGGGGCTAGCGCGAGCTCCTACAATGAGCAGTTCTTC. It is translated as CASSFLGASASSYNEQFF.

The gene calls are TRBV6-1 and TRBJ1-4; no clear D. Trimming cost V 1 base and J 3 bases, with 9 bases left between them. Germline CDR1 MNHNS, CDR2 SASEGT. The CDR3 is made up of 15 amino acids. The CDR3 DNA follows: TGTGCCAGCAGTGAAGTAGAAAGCCCTAATGAAAAACTGTTTTTT. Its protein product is CASSEVESPNEKLFF.

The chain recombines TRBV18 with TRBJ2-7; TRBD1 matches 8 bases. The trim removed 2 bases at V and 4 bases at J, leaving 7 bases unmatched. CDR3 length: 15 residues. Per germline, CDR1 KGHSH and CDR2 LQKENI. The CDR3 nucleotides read TGTGCCAGCTCACCAATTCAGGGGGCTGGGTACGAGCAGTACTTC. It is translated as CASSPIQGAGYEQYF.

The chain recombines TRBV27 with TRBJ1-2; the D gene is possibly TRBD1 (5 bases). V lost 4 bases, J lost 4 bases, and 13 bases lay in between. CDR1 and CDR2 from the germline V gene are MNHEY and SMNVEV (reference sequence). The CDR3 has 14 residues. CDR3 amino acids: CASSSIQQAYGYTF. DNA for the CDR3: TGTGCCAGCAGTTCGATCCAACAGGCCTATGGCTACACCTTC.

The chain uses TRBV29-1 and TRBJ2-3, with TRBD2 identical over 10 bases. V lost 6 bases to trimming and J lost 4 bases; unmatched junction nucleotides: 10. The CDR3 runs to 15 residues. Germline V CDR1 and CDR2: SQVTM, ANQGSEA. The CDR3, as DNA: TGCAGCGTCTTGCCCGGGACTAGCGCCTCAGATACGCAGTATTTT. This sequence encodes CSVLPGTSASDTQYF.

Here the CDR3 DNA reads TGTGCCAGCAGTAACACTCGACTTGAAGCTTTCTTT. Its protein product is CASSNTRLEAFF. The chain employs TRBV6-5 and TRBJ1-1, with D unresolved. The germline gives CDR1 MNHEY, CDR2 SVGAGI. Trimming pared 5 bases from V and 7 bases from J, leaving 11 bases between. The CDR3 runs 12 residues.

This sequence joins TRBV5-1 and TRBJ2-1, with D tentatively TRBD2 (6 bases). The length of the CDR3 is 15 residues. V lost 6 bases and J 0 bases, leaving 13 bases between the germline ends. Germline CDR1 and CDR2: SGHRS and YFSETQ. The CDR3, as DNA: TGCGCCAGCATAAGTGGAGGGAGCTCCTACAATGAGCAGTTCTTC. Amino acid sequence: CASISGGSSYNEQFF. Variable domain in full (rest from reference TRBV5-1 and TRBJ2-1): KAGVTQTPRYLIKTRGQQVTLSCSPISGHRSVSWYQQTPGQGLQFLFEYFSETQRNKGNFPGRFSGRQFSNSRSEMNVSTLELGDSALYLCASISGGSSYNEQFFGPGTRLTVL.

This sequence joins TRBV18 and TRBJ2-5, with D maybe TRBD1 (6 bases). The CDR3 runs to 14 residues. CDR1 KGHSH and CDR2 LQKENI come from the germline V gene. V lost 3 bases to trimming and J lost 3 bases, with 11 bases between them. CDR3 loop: CASSPGQNKETQYF. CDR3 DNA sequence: TGTGCCAGCTCACCCGGACAGAACAAAGAGACCCAGTACTTC.

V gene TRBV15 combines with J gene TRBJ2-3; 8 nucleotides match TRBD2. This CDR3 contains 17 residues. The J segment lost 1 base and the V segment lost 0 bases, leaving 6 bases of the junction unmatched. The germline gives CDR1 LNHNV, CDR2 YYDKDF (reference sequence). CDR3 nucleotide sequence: TGTGCCACCAGCAGAGATCGAGCGGGAGCGGGCACAGATACGCAGTATTTT. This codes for CATSRDRAGAGTDTQYF.

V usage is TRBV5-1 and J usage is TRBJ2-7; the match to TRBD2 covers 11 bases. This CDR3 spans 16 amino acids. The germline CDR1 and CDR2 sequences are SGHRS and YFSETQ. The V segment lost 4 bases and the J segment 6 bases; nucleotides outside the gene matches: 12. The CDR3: CASSTQLAGEVSEQYF. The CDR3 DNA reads TGCGCCAGCAGCACCCAACTAGCGGGGGAAGTAAGCGAGCAGTACTTC.

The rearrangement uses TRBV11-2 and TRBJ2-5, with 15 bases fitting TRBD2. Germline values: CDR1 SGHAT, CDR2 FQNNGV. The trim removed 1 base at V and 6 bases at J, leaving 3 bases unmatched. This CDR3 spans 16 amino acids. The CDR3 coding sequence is TGTGCCAGCAGCTTAGCGGGACTAGCGGGGGGAAAGACCCAGTACTTC. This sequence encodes CASSLAGLAGGKTQYF.

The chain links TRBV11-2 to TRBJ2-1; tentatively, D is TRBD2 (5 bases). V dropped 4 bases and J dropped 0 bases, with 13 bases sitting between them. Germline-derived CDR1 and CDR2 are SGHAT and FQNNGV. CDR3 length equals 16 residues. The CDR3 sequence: CASSSMDSSSYNEQFF. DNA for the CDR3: TGTGCCAGCAGCTCCATGGACTCGAGCTCCTACAATGAGCAGTTCTTC. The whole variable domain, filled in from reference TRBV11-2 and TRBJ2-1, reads EAGVAQSPRYKIIEKRQSVAFWCNPISGHATLYWYQQILGQGPKLLIQFQNNGVVDDSQLPKDRFSAERLKGVDSTLKIQPAKLEDSAVYLCASSSMDSSSYNEQFFGPGTRLTVL.

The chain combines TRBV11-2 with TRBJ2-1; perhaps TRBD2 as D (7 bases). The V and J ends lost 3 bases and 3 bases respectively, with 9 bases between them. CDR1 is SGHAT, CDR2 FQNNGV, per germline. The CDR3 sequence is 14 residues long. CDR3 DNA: TGTGCCAGCAGCTTCGGGGGGCGCTACAATGAGCAGTTCTTC. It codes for CASSFGGRYNEQFF.

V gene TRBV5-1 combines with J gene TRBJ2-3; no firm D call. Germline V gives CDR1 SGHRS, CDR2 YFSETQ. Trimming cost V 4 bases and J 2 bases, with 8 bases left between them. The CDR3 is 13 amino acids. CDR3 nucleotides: TGCGCCAGCAGCCACAGAGACACAGATACGCAGTATTTT. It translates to CASSHRDTDTQYF.